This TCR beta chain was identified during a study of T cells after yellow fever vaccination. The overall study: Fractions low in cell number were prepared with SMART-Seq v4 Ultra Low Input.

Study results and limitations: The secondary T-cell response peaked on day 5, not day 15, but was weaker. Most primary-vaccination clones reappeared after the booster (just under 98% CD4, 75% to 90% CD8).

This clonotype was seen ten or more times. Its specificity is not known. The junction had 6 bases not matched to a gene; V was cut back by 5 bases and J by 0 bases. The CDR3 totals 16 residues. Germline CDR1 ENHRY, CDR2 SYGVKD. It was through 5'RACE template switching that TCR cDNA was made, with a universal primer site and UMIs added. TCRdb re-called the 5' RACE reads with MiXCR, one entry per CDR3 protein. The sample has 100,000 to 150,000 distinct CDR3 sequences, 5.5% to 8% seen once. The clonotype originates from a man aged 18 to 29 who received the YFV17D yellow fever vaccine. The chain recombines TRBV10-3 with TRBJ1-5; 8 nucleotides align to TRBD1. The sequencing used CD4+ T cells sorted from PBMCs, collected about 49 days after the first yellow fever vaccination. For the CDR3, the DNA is TGTGCCATCAGTCGACAGGGGACGAATAGCAATCAGCCCCAGCATTTT. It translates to CAISRQGTNSNQPQHF.